The sequence of this T cell receptor (beta chain) was determined in a study of shared T cell receptors in the human thymus. The germline V gene encodes CDR1 SGHRS and CDR2 YFSETQ. The trim removed 4 bases at V and 3 bases at J, leaving 10 bases unmatched. The CDR3 spans 18 residues. Sequencing used immunoSEQ multiplex PCR; TCRdb keeps in-frame clones, though not all of them. Of more than 300,000 clones in the sample, more than 85% were seen once. This chain joins TRBV5-1 and TRBJ2-7; 16 nucleotides line up with TRBD2. This receptor was identified in a human donor. The source material was thymocytes. The CDR3: CASSLGLAGGPADYEQYF. In DNA, the CDR3 is TGCGCCAGCAGCCTGGGACTAGCGGGAGGGCCGGCCGACTACGAGCAGTACTTC.